This T cell receptor (beta chain) is from a study of blood T cell repertoires in COVID-19. As for the study in general: Sample material is recorded as cDNA or gDNA derived from T cells, B-cell-depleted T cells, or PBMCs.

Assay: immunoSEQ multiplex PCR; the TCRdb copy retains only in-frame clones and omits some. The data show about 66,000 clones, roughly 75% seen once. The sequenced sample was peripheral blood. The clonotype was recovered from a human donor in a cohort sampled during active COVID-19.

CDR3 region: CSVEKTGRVEETQYF. CDR3 sequence (DNA): TGCAGCGTTGAAAAAACGGGGAGGGTGGAAGAGACCCAGTACTTC. The rearrangement uses TRBV29-1 and TRBJ2-5; TRBD2 matches at 7 bases. J lost 3 bases, V lost 2 bases, and 9 bases had no gene match. The CDR3 length is 15 residues. Germline CDR1 is SQVTM and CDR2 is ANQGSEA.